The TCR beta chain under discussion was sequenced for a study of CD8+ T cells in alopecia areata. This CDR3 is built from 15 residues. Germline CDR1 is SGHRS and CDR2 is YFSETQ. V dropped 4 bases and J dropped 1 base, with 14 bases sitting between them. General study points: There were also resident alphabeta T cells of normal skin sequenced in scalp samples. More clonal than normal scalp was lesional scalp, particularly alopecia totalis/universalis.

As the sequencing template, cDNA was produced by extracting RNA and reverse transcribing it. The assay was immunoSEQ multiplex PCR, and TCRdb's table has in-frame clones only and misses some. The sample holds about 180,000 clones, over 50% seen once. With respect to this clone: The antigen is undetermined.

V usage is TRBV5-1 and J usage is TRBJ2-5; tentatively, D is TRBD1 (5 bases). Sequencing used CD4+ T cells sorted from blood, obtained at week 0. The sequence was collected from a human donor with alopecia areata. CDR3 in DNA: TGCGCCAGCAGCAACTCACCAGGGTCCCAAGAGACCCAGTACTTC. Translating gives CASSNSPGSQETQYF.